Following are 17 T cell receptor beta chains from one sample sequenced in a study of Ad26.COV2.S vaccination and SARS-CoV-2 variants. Assay used: immunoSEQ multiplex PCR; TCRdb lists only in-frame clones, some missing. The sample has some 190,000 clones; around 85% are singletons. The starting material was peripheral blood, obtained after recovery from COVID-19. The receptor set was obtained from a human donor who had recovered from COVID-19.

This clone has only a few counts. This sequence joins TRBV2 and TRBJ1-4, with D possibly TRBD1 on 5 matching bases. CDR1 SNHLY and CDR2 FYNNEI come from the germline V gene. CDR3 length equals 15 residues. Between the trimmed V and J ends, which lost 6 bases and 3 bases, there was a span of 14 bases. This CDR3 reads CASSGSGMANEKLFF. The CDR3, as DNA: TGTGCCAGCAGCGGTTCAGGGATGGCTAATGAAAAACTGTTTTTT.

This clone was counted a single time. The chain uses TRBV10-3 and TRBJ2-7, with D maybe TRBD2 (5 bases). Trimming pared 4 bases from V and 7 bases from J, leaving 8 bases between. The CDR3 is 11 residues long. Germline V gene data show CDR1 as ENHRY and CDR2 as SYGVKD. CDR3 sequence reads: CAISVEGEQYF. Here the CDR3 DNA reads TGTGCCATCAGTGTTGAGGGAGAGCAGTACTTC.

The chain carries TRBV4-2 and TRBJ2-5; D is uncertain. The CDR3 is 13 amino acids. Trimming shortened V by 6 bases and J by 3 bases, and 11 bases separated the two germline ends. The germline V gene encodes CDR1 LGHNA and CDR2 YNFKEQ. CDR3 sequence reads: CASREGSEETQYF. The CDR3 bases are TGTGCCAGCAGGGAAGGGTCAGAAGAGACCCAGTACTTC.

This rearrangement joins TRBV10-2 to TRBJ2-3; D might be TRBD2 (6 bases). Germline values: CDR1 WSHSY, CDR2 SAAADI. V was clipped by 4 bases and J by 5 bases, with 7 bases between them. This CDR3 is built from 12 residues. Here the CDR3 DNA reads TGCGCCAGCAGTGGGGGAGGAGATACGCAGTATTTT. Protein: CASSGGGDTQYF.

The chain joins TRBV27 to TRBJ2-1; D not resolved. Germline loops: CDR1 MNHEY, CDR2 SMNVEV (reference sequence). CDR3 length equals 14 residues. The V gene lost 5 bases and the J gene lost 9 bases, with 17 bases spanning the gap. As DNA, the CDR3 is TGTGCCAGCAGTACAACGAGGATGAGGAGTGAGCAGTTCTTC. Its translation is CASSTTRMRSEQFF.

The chain carries TRBV30 and TRBJ1-5, with D unresolved. V lost 1 base, J lost 5 bases, and 6 bases lay in between. The germline gives CDR1 GTSNPN, CDR2 SVGIG (reference sequence). This CDR3 is 12 amino acids long. For the CDR3, the DNA is TGTGCCTGGAGTGCCCCCCATCAGCCCCAGCATTTT. Translated, it gives CAWSAPHQPQHF. The full variable domain, with the rest looked up from reference TRBV30 and TRBJ1-5, is SQTIHQWPATLVQPVGSPLSLECTVEGTSNPNLYWYRQAAGRGLQLLFYSVGIGQISSEVPQNLSASRPQDRQFILSSKKLLLSDSGFYLCAWSAPHQPQHFGDGTRLSIL.

The V call is TRBV9, the J call TRBJ2-6; D not resolved. Looked up from germline, CDR1 is SGDLS and CDR2 is YYNGEE. Trimming left V 0 bases short and J 0 bases short, with 4 bases between. The CDR3 length is 15 residues. CDR3 sequence reads: CASSVGISGANVLTF. The CDR3 nucleotides read TGTGCCAGCAGCGTAGGAATCTCTGGGGCCAACGTCCTGACTTTC. The entire variable domain, with the rest obtained from reference TRBV9 and TRBJ2-6, is as follows: DSGVTQTPKHLITATGQRVTLRCSPRSGDLSVYWYQQSLDQGLQFLIQYYNGEERAKGNILERFSAQQFPDLHSELNLSSLELGDSALYFCASSVGISGANVLTFGAGSRLTVL.

J is TRBJ2-1 and V is TRBV25-1; tentatively, D is TRBD2 (7 bases). The CDR3 loop spans 14 amino acids. The V end was cut by 2 bases, the J end by 8 bases, with 13 bases between. Germline CDR1 and CDR2: MGHDK and SYGVNS. The CDR3 region has the DNA TGTGCCAGCAGTGAAAGGGAGGGGGGGTATGAGCAGTTCTTC. It encodes CASSEREGGYEQFF.

J is TRBJ2-3 and V is TRBV9; no reliable D call. The CDR3 sequence is 14 residues long. V lost 0 bases and J 5 bases, leaving 10 bases between the germline ends. The germline gives CDR1 SGDLS, CDR2 YYNGEE. The CDR3 spells CASSVEGQRDTQYF. The CDR3 DNA sequence: TGTGCCAGCAGCGTAGAAGGCCAGAGAGATACGCAGTATTTT.

This clone was seen once. This chain uses TRBV5-4 with TRBJ1-1; the match to TRBD1 covers 10 bases. CDR1 SGHNT and CDR2 YYREEE come from the germline V gene (reference sequence). The trim removed 6 bases at V and 5 bases at J, leaving 4 bases unmatched. The CDR3 length is 13 residues. The CDR3 spells CASTRTGGTEAFF. Written as DNA, the CDR3 is TGTGCCAGCACCCGGACAGGGGGGACTGAAGCTTTCTTT.

Note on this clone: The identical CDR3 is also encoded by other nucleotide sequences in the sample. This chain connects TRBV9 to TRBJ2-5; TRBD2 aligns across 16 bases. The V gene's germline CDR1 is SGDLS and CDR2 YYNGEE. With V trimmed by 0 bases and J by 5 bases, 7 bases remained unmatched. The CDR3 runs 18 residues. The CDR3 reads CASSVGAGLAGGGETQYF. In DNA, the CDR3 is TGTGCCAGCAGCGTAGGGGCGGGACTAGCGGGAGGGGGGGAGACCCAGTACTTC.

The V call is TRBV11-1, the J call TRBJ2-2; 7 bases match TRBD2. Germline assignment: CDR1 SGHAT and CDR2 FQDESV (reference sequence). This CDR3 spans 16 amino acids. V dropped 2 bases and J dropped 7; count of bases not matched to a gene: 10. Here the CDR3 reads CASSLIKGGFGGELFF. The CDR3 bases are TGTGCCAGCAGCTTAATAAAGGGAGGGTTCGGCGGGGAGCTGTTTTTT.

The chain has TRBV25-1 and TRBJ2-1; 10 bases map to TRBD1. The V gene's germline CDR1 is MGHDK and CDR2 SYGVNS. The junction had 3 bases not matched to a gene; V was cut back by 3 bases and J by 1 base. The CDR3 is made up of 16 amino acids. Here the CDR3 DNA reads TGTGCCAGCAGTGATTGGACAGGGGGATCCTACAATGAGCAGTTCTTC. This codes for CASSDWTGGSYNEQFF.

The rearrangement uses TRBV5-4 and TRBJ2-2; 10 bases are shared with TRBD2. Germline CDR1 reads SGHNT; CDR2 reads YYREEE (reference sequence). Trimming at V came to 0 bases and at J to 7 bases, leaving 9 bases not matched to a gene. CDR3 length equals 17 residues. The CDR3: CASSLVYTSGAHGELFF. CDR3 bases: TGTGCCAGCAGCTTGGTTTATACTAGCGGGGCCCACGGGGAGCTGTTTTTT.

This clone was seen just once. The gene calls are TRBV2 and TRBJ2-5; the match to TRBD2 covers 15 bases. Per the germline V gene, CDR1 is SNHLY and CDR2 is FYNNEI. The CDR3 totals 15 residues. V lost 8 bases and J lost 3; bases outside the gene matches: 4. As DNA, the CDR3 is TGTGCCAGCTCGTGGACTAGCGGGGGGGAAGAGACCCAGTACTTC. It yields the protein CASSWTSGGEETQYF. The variable domain in full, completed from reference TRBV2 and TRBJ2-5, reads EPEVTQTPSHQVTQMGQEVILRCVPISNHLYFYWYRQILGQKVEFLVSFYNNEISEKSEIFDDQFSVERPDGSNFTLKIRSTKLEDSAMYFCASSWTSGGEETQYFGPGTRLLVL.

The chain combines TRBV28 with TRBJ2-7; 10 nucleotides line up with TRBD1. The J segment lost 4 bases and the V segment lost 5 bases, leaving 8 bases of the junction unmatched. The CDR3 consists of 15 residues. Germline loops: CDR1 MDHEN, CDR2 SYDVKM. The DNA of the CDR3 is TGTGCCAGCAGTATCAGACAGGGGGCGAGGTACGAGCAGTACTTC. It is translated as CASSIRQGARYEQYF.

Points on this clone: One end of the junction does not line up with germline, which may come from a read error. The rearrangement joins TRBV7-7 to TRBJ2-7; D may be TRBD2 (5 bases). Germline-derived CDR1 and CDR2 are SSHAT and FNYEAQ (reference sequence). There are 13 residues in the CDR3. DNA for the CDR3: TGTGCTAGCAGCTTAGCGTGGGAAACCGAGCAGTACTTC. This translates into CASSLAWETEQYF.